A selection of T cell receptor beta chains follows, all from one sample in a study of human T cells and chemical hapten exposure. TCRdb passed the RACE reads through MiXCR, listing each CDR3 protein once. The sample has 43,000 or so distinct CDR3 sequences, 4.3% seen once. The sample was whole blood. These receptors were obtained from a female donor in good health. Some clones in this sample may be carry-over from other donors' samples. Both conserved end residues are part of each CDR3. A D gene is named only where the DNA matches it firmly. Only some rows state a clone size, as once, few, many or a class for expanded clones.

CDR3aa: CASSLGGRYNEQFF
CDR3nt: TGTGCCAGCAGCTTGGGGGGCAGGTACAATGAGCAGTTCTTC
d_gene: .
j_gene: TRBJ2-1
abundance: many
v_gene: TRBV7-9

CDR3aa: CASSADRGELFF
CDR3nt: TGTGCCAGCAGCGCGGACCGCGGGGAGCTGTTTTTT
d_gene: .
j_gene: TRBJ2-2
abundance: many
v_gene: TRBV5-4

CDR3aa: CASSSELVPSTDTQYF
CDR3nt: TGTGCCAGCAGCTCGGAATTAGTCCCCAGCACAGATACGCAGTATTTT
d_gene: .
j_gene: TRBJ2-3
abundance: few
v_gene: TRBV5-8

CDR3aa: CASSSTRLDRGQVEPGNTIYF
CDR3nt: TGTGCCAGCAGTTCTACTAGGCTTGACAGGGGGCAAGTTGAACCGGGAAACACCATATATTTT
d_gene: TRBD1
j_gene: TRBJ1-3
abundance: many
v_gene: TRBV12-3/TRBV12-4

CDR3aa: CASSPGTGGEQYF
CDR3nt: TGTGCCAGCTCACCCGGGACAGGGGGCGAGCAGTACTTC
d_gene: TRBD1
j_gene: TRBJ2-7
abundance: .
v_gene: TRBV18

CDR3aa: CASSSGGEQFF
CDR3nt: TGTGCCAGCAGCTCCGGTGGGGAGCAGTTCTTC
d_gene: .
j_gene: TRBJ2-1
abundance: many
v_gene: TRBV7-2

CDR3aa: CASSSLDRDNEQFF
CDR3nt: TGTGCCAGCAGCTCCTTGGACAGGGACAATGAGCAGTTCTTC
d_gene: TRBD1
j_gene: TRBJ2-1
abundance: many
v_gene: TRBV3-1

CDR3aa: CSAGIGGSNQPQHF
CDR3nt: TGCAGTGCTGGAATAGGGGGAAGCAATCAGCCCCAGCATTTT
d_gene: .
j_gene: TRBJ1-5
abundance: many
v_gene: TRBV20-1

CDR3aa: CASSETADNSPLHF
CDR3nt: TGTGCCAGCAGCGAGACAGCAGATAATTCACCCCTCCACTTT
d_gene: .
j_gene: TRBJ1-6
abundance: many
v_gene: TRBV2

CDR3aa: CASSLSKFTYEQYF
CDR3nt: TGTGCCAGCAGTTTATCGAAGTTTACCTACGAGCAGTACTTC
d_gene: .
j_gene: TRBJ2-7
abundance: many
v_gene: TRBV27

CDR3aa: CSARTGTNTGELFF
CDR3nt: TGCAGTGCTCGAACCGGGACTAACACCGGGGAGCTGTTTTTT
d_gene: .
j_gene: TRBJ2-2
abundance: many
v_gene: TRBV20-1

CDR3aa: CSAAPLGQGKGDEQYF
CDR3nt: TGCAGTGCTGCCCCCCTTGGACAGGGGAAGGGGGACGAGCAGTACTTC
d_gene: TRBD1
j_gene: TRBJ2-7
abundance: many
v_gene: TRBV20-1

CDR3aa: CASSRGGRSYEQYF
CDR3nt: TGTGCCAGCAGCCGGGGGGGCCGGTCCTACGAGCAGTACTTC
d_gene: TRBD2
j_gene: TRBJ2-7
abundance: many
v_gene: TRBV7-8

CDR3aa: CSAAGRGNEKLFF
CDR3nt: TGCAGTGCCGCAGGGAGGGGTAATGAAAAACTGTTTTTT
d_gene: .
j_gene: TRBJ1-4
abundance: many
v_gene: TRBV20-1

CDR3aa: CASCRRTGVDGYTF
CDR3nt: TGTGCCTCATGCCGTCGGACAGGGGTTGATGGCTACACCTTC
d_gene: TRBD1
j_gene: TRBJ1-2
abundance: many
v_gene: TRBV7-2

CDR3aa: CATSGGRHTDTQYF
CDR3nt: TGTGCCACTTCGGGGGGGCGGCATACAGATACGCAGTATTTT
d_gene: TRBD2
j_gene: TRBJ2-3
abundance: many
v_gene: TRBV2

CDR3aa: CASKVRGNTEAFF
CDR3nt: TGTGCCAGTAAGGTCAGGGGGAACACTGAAGCTTTCTTT
d_gene: .
j_gene: TRBJ1-1
abundance: few
v_gene: TRBV19

CDR3aa: CASSERSPGLAPWNEQYF
CDR3nt: TGTGCCAGCAGTGAACGCTCACCGGGACTAGCGCCCTGGAACGAGCAGTACTTC
d_gene: TRBD2
j_gene: TRBJ2-7
abundance: many
v_gene: TRBV4-2

CDR3aa: CASSPRLGGLSTRERYEQYF
CDR3nt: TGTGCCAGCAGCCCCCGACTGGGCGGCCTTTCTACGAGGGAACGGTACGAGCAGTACTTC
d_gene: .
j_gene: TRBJ2-7
abundance: many
v_gene: TRBV5-5

CDR3aa: CASAERQGPNTEAFF
CDR3nt: TGTGCCAGCGCCGAGCGACAGGGACCGAACACTGAAGCTTTCTTT
d_gene: TRBD1
j_gene: TRBJ1-1
abundance: .
v_gene: TRBV7-6

CDR3aa: CASSYKHGQGYYGYTF
CDR3nt: TGTGCCAGCAGTTACAAGCACGGACAGGGTTACTATGGCTACACCTTC
d_gene: TRBD1
j_gene: TRBJ1-2
abundance: many
v_gene: TRBV6-5

CDR3aa: CASSPEATNYGYTF
CDR3nt: TGTGCCAGCTCACCTGAGGCGACTAACTATGGCTACACCTTC
d_gene: .
j_gene: TRBJ1-2
abundance: many
v_gene: TRBV18

CDR3aa: CASSLEGGGNTEAFF
CDR3nt: TGTGCCAGCAGTTTAGAAGGGGGGGGGAACACTGAAGCTTTCTTT
d_gene: .
j_gene: TRBJ1-1
abundance: many
v_gene: TRBV12-3/TRBV12-4

CDR3aa: CASKVRGSTDTQYF
CDR3nt: TGCGCCAGCAAGGTTAGGGGCAGCACAGATACGCAGTATTTT
d_gene: .
j_gene: TRBJ2-3
abundance: many
v_gene: TRBV5-1

CDR3aa: CASSPGTRRGANVLTF
CDR3nt: TGTGCCAGCAGCCCGGGGACTCGCAGGGGGGCCAACGTCCTGACTTTC
d_gene: .
j_gene: TRBJ2-6
abundance: few
v_gene: TRBV14

CDR3aa: CASSARGLFQETQYF
CDR3nt: TGTGCCAGCAGTGCCAGGGGGCTCTTCCAAGAGACCCAGTACTTC
d_gene: TRBD1
j_gene: TRBJ2-5
abundance: many
v_gene: TRBV25-1

CDR3aa: CASSLVVTDVSGYTF
CDR3nt: TGTGCCAGCAGCTTAGTTGTGACAGATGTCTCTGGCTACACCTTC
d_gene: .
j_gene: TRBJ1-2
abundance: many
v_gene: TRBV7-2

CDR3aa: CASSQDRERIYF
CDR3nt: TGTGCCAGCAGCCAAGACAGGGAACGCATATATTTT
d_gene: .
j_gene: TRBJ1-3
abundance: many
v_gene: TRBV4-2

CDR3aa: CSAPVRDGQPQHF
CDR3nt: TGCAGTGCCCCGGTCAGGGATGGCCAGCCCCAGCATTTT
d_gene: .
j_gene: TRBJ1-5
abundance: many
v_gene: TRBV20-1

CDR3aa: CASSGSLGNQPQHF
CDR3nt: TGTGCCAGCAGTGGATCTTTAGGGAATCAGCCCCAGCATTTT
d_gene: .
j_gene: TRBJ1-5
abundance: many
v_gene: TRBV6-1

CDR3aa: CASSSTGYSNQPQHF
CDR3nt: TGTGCCAGCAGCTCAACAGGTTATAGCAATCAGCCCCAGCATTTT
d_gene: .
j_gene: TRBJ1-5
abundance: many
v_gene: TRBV7-9

CDR3aa: CASSLSRGGDYTF
CDR3nt: TGTGCCAGCAGCTTATCCAGGGGAGGAGACTACACCTTC
d_gene: .
j_gene: TRBJ1-2
abundance: .
v_gene: TRBV7-2